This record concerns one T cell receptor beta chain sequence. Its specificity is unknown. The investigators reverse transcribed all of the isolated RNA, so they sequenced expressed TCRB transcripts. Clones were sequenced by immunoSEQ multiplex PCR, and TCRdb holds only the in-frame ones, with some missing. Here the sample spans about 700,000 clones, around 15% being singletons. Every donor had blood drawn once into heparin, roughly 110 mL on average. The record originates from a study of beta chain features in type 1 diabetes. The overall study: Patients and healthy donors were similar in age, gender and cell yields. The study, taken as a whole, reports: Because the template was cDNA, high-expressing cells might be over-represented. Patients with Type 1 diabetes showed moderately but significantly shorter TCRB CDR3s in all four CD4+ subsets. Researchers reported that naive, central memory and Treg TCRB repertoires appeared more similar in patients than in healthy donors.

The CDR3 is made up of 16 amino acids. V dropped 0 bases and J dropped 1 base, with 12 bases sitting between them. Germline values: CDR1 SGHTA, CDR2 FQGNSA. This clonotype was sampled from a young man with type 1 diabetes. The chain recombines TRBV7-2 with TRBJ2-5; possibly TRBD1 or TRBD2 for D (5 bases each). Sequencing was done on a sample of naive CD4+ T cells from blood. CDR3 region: CASSLAGTAPQETQYF. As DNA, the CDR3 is TGTGCCAGCAGCTTAGCTGGGACCGCCCCCCAAGAGACCCAGTACTTC.